What follows is one TCR beta chain and its context. The target antigen is unknown. This sample stems from a study of T cell responses to AZD1222 COVID-19 vaccine. Broader study findings: Without day 14 samples, only post-peak T cell repertoires were studied.

Using immunoSEQ multiplex PCR, the repertoire was profiled, and TCRdb retains in-frame clones only, with some absent. The sample has roughly 130,000 clones; 85% to 90% are singletons. Material: peripheral blood, obtained on day 0 of AZD1222 vaccination. The sequence came from an adult in good health.

The CDR3 loop is CATSRETGLNTEAFF. The CDR3, as DNA: TGTGCCACCAGCAGAGAGACAGGGTTGAACACTGAAGCTTTCTTT. V usage is TRBV15 and J usage is TRBJ1-1; TRBD1 matches 7 bases. Germline-derived CDR1 and CDR2 are LNHNV and YYDKDF (reference sequence). The CDR3 extends over 15 amino acids. V gave up 0 bases and J gave up 0 bases; unmatched junction bases: 1.